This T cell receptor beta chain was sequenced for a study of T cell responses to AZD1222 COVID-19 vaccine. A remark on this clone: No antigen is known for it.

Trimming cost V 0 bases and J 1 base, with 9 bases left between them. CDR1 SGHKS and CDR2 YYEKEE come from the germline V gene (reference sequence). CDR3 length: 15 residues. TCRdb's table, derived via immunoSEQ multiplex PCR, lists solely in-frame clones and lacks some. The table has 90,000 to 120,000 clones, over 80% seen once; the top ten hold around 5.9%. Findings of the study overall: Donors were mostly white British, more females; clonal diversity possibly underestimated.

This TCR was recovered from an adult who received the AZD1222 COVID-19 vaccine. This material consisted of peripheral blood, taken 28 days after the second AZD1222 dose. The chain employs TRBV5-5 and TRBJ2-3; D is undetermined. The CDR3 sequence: CASSLGVTGTDTQYF. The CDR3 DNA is TGTGCCAGCAGCTTGGGGGTGACCGGCACAGATACGCAGTATTTT.